These 24 T cell receptor beta chains were sequenced from one sample in a study of beta chain features in type 1 diabetes. Reverse transcription of all isolated RNA meant that expressed TCRB transcripts were sequenced. Repertoires were generated with immunoSEQ multiplex PCR, while TCRdb's copy carries only in-frame clones and drops some. The sample lists about 620,000 clones; roughly 16% were seen once. The sample consisted of naive CD4+ T cells from blood. These receptors all stem from a young man in good health.

This sequence joins TRBV2 and TRBJ2-3; D call uncertain. Germline V lookup: CDR1 SNHLY, CDR2 FYNNEI. The CDR3 sequence is 18 residues long. The V end was cut by 7 bases, the J end by 2 bases, with 25 bases between. The CDR3 protein is CASITDLSVGVFTDTQYF. The CDR3, as DNA: TGTGCCAGCATTACGGACCTCTCCGTCGGAGTTTTCACAGATACGCAGTATTTT. Using reference TRBV2 and TRBJ2-3 for the parts outside the CDR3, the full variable domain is EPEVTQTPSHQVTQMGQEVILRCVPISNHLYFYWYRQILGQKVEFLVSFYNNEISEKSEIFDDQFSVERPDGSNFTLKIRSTKLEDSAMYFCASITDLSVGVFTDTQYFGPGTRLTVL.

The rearrangement joins TRBV23-1 to TRBJ1-1, with D hard to call. TRBV23-1 is assigned to the ORF class and has an uncertain function. The V gene lost 0 bases and the J gene lost 0 bases, with 11 bases spanning the gap. The CDR3 loop spans 16 amino acids. The CDR3 DNA is TGCGCCAGCAGTCAATCTCCTGCAGAACTGAACACTGAAGCTTTCTTT. This codes for CASSQSPAELNTEAFF.

The rearrangement uses TRBV7-3 and TRBJ1-1, with D unclear. With 5 bases removed from V and 1 base from J, the gap between germline ends came to 11 bases. The CDR3 consists of 14 residues. Germline V gene data show CDR1 as SGHTA and CDR2 as FQGTGA. CDR3 sequence reads: CASSLGPSNTEAFF. The CDR3 region has the DNA TGTGCCAGCAGCCTCGGACCGTCGAACACTGAAGCTTTCTTT.

This clone has a handful of counts. The chain has TRBV7-2 and TRBJ2-7; the D gene could be TRBD1 or TRBD2 (6 bases each). Germline V lookup: CDR1 SGHTA, CDR2 FQGNSA. Trimming stripped 3 bases from V and 6 bases from J, with 18 bases between. There are 15 residues in the CDR3. CDR3 region: CASSFRGFKGGEQYF. The DNA of the CDR3 is TGTGCCAGCAGCTTCCGCGGCTTCAAGGGGGGCGAGCAGTACTTC.

This chain connects TRBV12-2 to TRBJ1-2. TRBV12-2 is annotated as a pseudogene. The CDR3 extends over 15 amino acids. Here the CDR3 DNA reads TGTGCAAGTCGCTTAGGAGATCGAACTAACTATGGCTACACCTTC. Amino acids: CASRLGDRTNYGYTF.

This clone was detected a few times. Here the CDR3 DNA reads TGTGCCAGCAGCTGGCAGGGGCGAGAGACCCAGTACTTC. Its protein is CASSWQGRETQYF. The chain uses TRBV5-6 and TRBJ2-5, with D possibly TRBD1 on 6 matching bases. The CDR3 has 13 residues. The germline V gene has CDR1 SGHDT and CDR2 YYEEEE. Trimming left V 3 bases short and J 4 bases short, with 10 bases between.

The sample holds a few counts of this clone. The same CDR3 arises from other DNA sequences in this sample as well. This chain links TRBV28 with TRBJ2-7, with a weak D call TRBD1 (5 bases). This CDR3 has 12 residues. V lost 2 bases to trimming and J lost 4 bases, with 6 bases between them. The germline V gene encodes CDR1 MDHEN and CDR2 SYDVKM. The CDR3 here is CASSLNRYEQYF. CDR3 bases: TGTGCCAGCAGTTTAAACAGGTACGAGCAGTACTTC.

This clone was counted a few times. The DNA for the CDR3 is TGTGCCAGCAGCGTAGCCGGGACAGGGGGTATGAACACTGAAGCTTTCTTT. This translates into CASSVAGTGGMNTEAFF. V and J are TRBV9 and TRBJ1-1, with TRBD1 matching 11 bases. The CDR3 extends over 17 amino acids. Germline CDR1 SGDLS, CDR2 YYNGEE. V shed 0 bases, J shed 0 bases, and the junction held 4 bases outside the gene matches.

This clone was detected only a few times. The chain carries TRBV29-1 and TRBJ1-2; D is unclear. The CDR3 contains 13 residues. The V and J ends lost 7 bases and 1 base respectively, with 13 bases between them. Germline V gives CDR1 SQVTM, CDR2 ANQGSEA. CDR3 sequence reads: CSALIWDNYGYTF. The CDR3 DNA reads TGCAGCGCCCTGATTTGGGATAACTATGGCTACACCTTC.

This clone was seen only a few times. V and J are TRBV7-2 and TRBJ2-4, with 8 bases matching TRBD2. This CDR3 has 16 amino acids. The germline V gene has CDR1 SGHTA and CDR2 FQGNSA. Trimming took 5 bases from V and 3 from J; bases not matched to a gene: 9. The DNA of the CDR3 is TGTGCCAGCAGCCCAGGACTAGCCCTGGTCAAAAACATTCAGTACTTC. The encoded protein is CASSPGLALVKNIQYF.

This clone appeared a few times. V gene TRBV4-2 combines with J gene TRBJ2-3, with no clear D. V lost 0 bases and J lost 2, with 6 bases in between. CDR1 LGHNA and CDR2 YNFKEQ come from the germline V gene. This CDR3 region has 14 residues. CDR3 sequence reads: CASSQEVHTDTQYF. DNA for the CDR3: TGTGCCAGCAGCCAAGAAGTCCACACAGATACGCAGTATTTT.

This clone was recorded a few times. The chain recombines TRBV13 with TRBJ2-5; D is tentatively TRBD1 or TRBD2 (5 bases each). Germline V CDR1 and CDR2: PRHDT, FYEKMQ (reference sequence). V lost 3 bases, J lost 4 bases, and 9 bases lay in between. The length of the CDR3 is 13 residues. CDR3 protein: CASSLGPVETQYF. The CDR3 region has the DNA TGTGCCAGCAGCTTGGGACCTGTAGAGACCCAGTACTTC. The full variable domain, rest sourced from reference TRBV13 and TRBJ2-5, is AAGVIQSPRHLIKEKRETATLKCYPIPRHDTVYWYQQGPGQDPQFLISFYEKMQSDKGSIPDRFSAQQFSDYHSELNMSSLELGDSALYFCASSLGPVETQYFGPGTRLLVL.

This clone was seen a few times. This chain uses TRBV4-2 with TRBJ2-1; 12 nucleotides agree with TRBD1. This CDR3 is built from 16 residues. V lost 1 base, J lost 7 bases, and 5 bases stayed unmatched. Germline loops: CDR1 LGHNA, CDR2 YNFKEQ. The CDR3 reads CASSQGGQGAINEQFF. The CDR3 DNA sequence: TGTGCCAGCAGCCAAGGGGGACAGGGGGCAATTAATGAGCAGTTCTTC.

The chain is built from TRBV18 and TRBJ1-1; 7 bases are shared with TRBD1. Losses at the gene ends were 2 bases for V and 1 base for J; bases not matched to a gene: 4. The CDR3 loop spans 15 amino acids. In germline, CDR1 is KGHSH, CDR2 LQKENI. CDR3 sequence reads: CASSPNRGGNTEAFF. CDR3 sequence (DNA): TGTGCCAGCTCACCAAACAGGGGTGGGAACACTGAAGCTTTCTTT.

The CDR3 DNA is TGTGCCAGTAGTGTGCCGGGACAGGGACACTACGAGCAGTACTTC. Its translation: CASSVPGQGHYEQYF. V and J are TRBV19 and TRBJ2-7; 9 positions agree with TRBD1. The CDR3 loop spans 15 amino acids. Losses at the gene ends were 5 bases for V and 3 bases for J; bases not matched to a gene: 8. In germline, CDR1 is LNHDA, CDR2 SQIVND (reference sequence). The whole variable domain, remainder taken from reference TRBV19 and TRBJ2-7, is DGGITQSPKYLFRKEGQNVTLSCEQNLNHDAMYWYRQDPGQGLRLIYYSQIVNDFQKGDIAEGYSVSREKKESFPLTVTSAQKNPTAFYLCASSVPGQGHYEQYFGPGTRLTVT.

Comment on this clone: This same CDR3 is encoded by further DNA sequences in the sample. The V gene is TRBV10-3, the J gene TRBJ2-7, with D maybe TRBD2 (6 bases). With 4 bases removed from V and 5 bases from J, the gap between germline ends came to 6 bases. The CDR3 consists of 11 residues. Germline CDR1 ENHRY, CDR2 SYGVKD. CDR3 in amino acids: CAISGGDEQYF. CDR3 DNA: TGTGCCATCAGTGGCGGGGACGAGCAGTACTTC.

The CDR3 spells CASSFRRDNSYNSPLHF. For the CDR3, the DNA is TGTGCCAGCAGTTTTCGGAGGGACAACTCCTATAATTCACCCCTCCACTTT. The rearrangement uses TRBV27 and TRBJ1-6; D might be TRBD1 (6 bases). Per the germline V gene, CDR1 is MNHEY and CDR2 is SMNVEV (reference sequence). V was clipped by 3 bases and J by 0 bases, with 12 bases between them. CDR3 length: 17 amino acids.

The chain recombines TRBV27 with TRBJ2-5, with a weak D call TRBD2 (6 bases). V lost 0 bases, J lost 5 bases, and 13 bases lay in between. Per germline, CDR1 MNHEY and CDR2 SMNVEV (reference sequence). This CDR3 has 15 amino acids. The CDR3 bases are TGTGCCAGCAGTTTATCTTCGGGACTTACGGAGACCCAGTACTTC. This codes for CASSLSSGLTETQYF.

V usage is TRBV5-4 and J usage is TRBJ2-3, with D possibly matching TRBD2 (5 bases). The CDR3 has 14 amino acids. V gave up 2 bases and J gave up 5 bases, with 12 bases separating them. Germline V gene sequence: CDR1 SGHNT, CDR2 YYREEE (reference sequence). The CDR3 bases are TGTGCCAGCAGCTTTAAAGCGGCCTTAGATACGCAGTATTTT. It specifies CASSFKAALDTQYF.

The chain is built from TRBV10-3 and TRBJ2-5; D gene uncertain. Trimming cost V 2 bases and J 1 base, with 2 bases left between them. The V gene's germline CDR1 is ENHRY and CDR2 SYGVKD. The CDR3 has 12 residues. This chain's CDR3 is CAISEIQETQYF. The CDR3, as DNA: TGTGCCATCAGTGAGATCCAAGAGACCCAGTACTTC.

V gene TRBV14 combines with J gene TRBJ1-1, with unresolved D. Germline CDR1 SGHDN, CDR2 FVKESK. The length of the CDR3 is 13 residues. V dropped 4 bases and J dropped 5 bases, with 11 bases sitting between them. The CDR3 sequence is CASSLNLRTEAFF. The CDR3 DNA sequence: TGTGCCAGCAGCCTTAACCTGCGGACTGAAGCTTTCTTT.

This CDR3 reads CASSYSRGQETQYF. Written as DNA, the CDR3 is TGTGCCAGCAGTTACTCTAGGGGCCAAGAGACCCAGTACTTC. This chain uses TRBV6-5 with TRBJ2-5; possible D gene TRBD1, 5 bases. Trimming left V 0 bases short and J 1 base short, with 6 bases between. The CDR3 covers 14 residues. CDR1 MNHEY and CDR2 SVGAGI come from the germline V gene.

This clone was counted between two and nine times. The chain links TRBV11-2 to TRBJ2-5; 12 nucleotides match TRBD1. V lost 2 bases to trimming and J lost 5 bases; unmatched junction nucleotides: 12. The CDR3 covers 18 residues. Germline-derived CDR1 and CDR2 are SGHAT and FQNNGV. CDR3 in amino acids: CASSLLSSGTGGFETQYF. The CDR3 region has the DNA TGTGCCAGCAGCTTACTTTCTTCCGGGACAGGGGGCTTTGAGACCCAGTACTTC.

This clone was seen only a few times. The chain is built from TRBV11-2 and TRBJ2-5, with a weak D call TRBD2 (5 bases). Gene TRBJ2-7 matches the end of the DNA better, so the J call may be wrong. Germline CDR1 SGHAT, CDR2 FQNNGV. This CDR3 comprises 16 residues. CDR3 amino acids: CASSLDRGGIAYEQYF. CDR3 coding DNA: TGTGCCAGCAGCTTAGATCGAGGAGGCATAGCCTACGAGCAGTACTTC.